This T cell receptor (beta chain) is drawn from a study of patients and donors after allogeneic stem cell transplantation. TCRdb independently ran MiXCR on the RT-PCR reads; one entry per CDR3 protein. The sample shows about a million distinct CDR3 sequences, approximately 19% of them seen only once. The CDR3 is made up of 14 amino acids. The germline gives CDR1 MNHEY, CDR2 SMNVEV (reference sequence). V shed 5 bases and J shed 5 bases, with 12 bases lying between them. This clonotype was picked up many times. The origin of this receptor is a human donor who was either an allogeneic HSCT recipient or a stem cell or donor lymphocyte infusion donor (not recorded which). It is not recorded whose cells these are; they may come from a transplant donor. The sequencing sample was made of blood, either unsorted or a sorted T cell fraction (not recorded which). The chain has TRBV27 and TRBJ2-2; D not certain. The CDR3 sequence: CASSLTTGTGELFF. CDR3 bases: TGTGCCAGCAGTCTTACAACCGGAACCGGGGAGCTGTTTTTT.